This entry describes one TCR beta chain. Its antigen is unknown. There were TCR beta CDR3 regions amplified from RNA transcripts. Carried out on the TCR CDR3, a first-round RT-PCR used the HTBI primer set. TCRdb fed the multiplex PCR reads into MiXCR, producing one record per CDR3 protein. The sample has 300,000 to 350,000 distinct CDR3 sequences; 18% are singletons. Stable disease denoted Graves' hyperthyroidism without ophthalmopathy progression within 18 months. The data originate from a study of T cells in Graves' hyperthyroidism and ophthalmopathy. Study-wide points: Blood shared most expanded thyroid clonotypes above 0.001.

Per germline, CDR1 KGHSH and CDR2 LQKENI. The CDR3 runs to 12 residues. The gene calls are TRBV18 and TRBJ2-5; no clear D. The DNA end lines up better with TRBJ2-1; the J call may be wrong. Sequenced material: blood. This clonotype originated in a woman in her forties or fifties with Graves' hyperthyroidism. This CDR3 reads CASSPNRLTQFF. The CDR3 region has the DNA TGTGCCAGCTCACCTAATCGGCTGACCCAGTTCTTC.